This is a list of T cell receptor beta chains from one sample in a study of T cells in Graves' hyperthyroidism and ophthalmopathy. TCRdb re-derived calls from the multiplex PCR reads in MiXCR, one entry per CDR3 protein. Of about 840,000 distinct CDR3 sequences in the sample, 38% were seen once. Sequencing used blood. The origin of the receptors is a man between 18 and 35 years old with Graves' hyperthyroidism. The CDR3 runs from the conserved cysteine through the conserved F or W. The D gene is left open where the match is weak. Size tells how often a clone was seen (once, few, many) or the class of an expanded clone, and some rows leave it out.

d_gene	v_gene	j_gene	abundance	CDR3aa	CDR3nt
.	TRBV2	TRBJ1-4	.	CASSHSQRGSEKLFF	TGTGCCAGCAGCCATTCCCAACGGGGGAGCGAAAAACTGTTTTTT
.	TRBV12-3/TRBV12-4	TRBJ2-7	.	CATRKAIYEQYF	TGTGCCACGCGGAAGGCTATCTACGAGCAGTACTTC
.	TRBV27	TRBJ1-5	few	CASSLWGADSNQPQHF	TGTGCCAGCAGTTTATGGGGGGCGGATAGCAATCAGCCCCAGCATTTT
.	TRBV19	TRBJ1-4	.	CASSTKEKLFF	TGTGCCAGTAGTACCAAGGAAAAACTGTTTTTT
.	TRBV7-9	TRBJ2-2	few	CASSSTAELFF	TGTGCCAGCAGCTCAACGGCGGAGCTGTTTTTT
TRBD1	TRBV9	TRBJ1-1	.	CASSYSPRGGTEAFF	TGTGCCAGCAGTTACTCGCCCAGGGGGGGCACTGAAGCTTTCTTT
.	TRBV10-3	TRBJ1-1	.	CAISESNKATEAFF	TGTGCCATCAGTGAGTCTAACAAGGCCACTGAAGCTTTCTTT
.	TRBV9	TRBJ1-1	few	CASSVGGSNMNTEAFF	TGTGCCAGCAGCGTAGGGGGCAGTAACATGAACACTGAAGCTTTCTTT
.	TRBV20-1	TRBJ2-7	many	CSARGSGYEQYF	TGCAGTGCAAGAGGATCGGGCTACGAGCAGTACTTC
.	TRBV20-1	TRBJ1-6	many	CSAPDKGNSPLHF	TGCAGTGCCCCAGACAAAGGCAATTCACCCCTCCACTTT
TRBD1	TRBV10-3	TRBJ1-2	.	CAISEFGQGDYGYTF	TGTGCCATCAGTGAGTTCGGACAGGGTGACTATGGCTACACCTTC
TRBD1	TRBV7-9	TRBJ1-5	.	CASSRPGTGGNQPQHF	TGTGCCAGCAGCCGCCCCGGGACAGGGGGCAATCAGCCCCAGCATTTT
.	TRBV19	TRBJ1-1	many	CASSTRTAEAFF	TGTGCCAGTAGTACGCGCACAGCTGAAGCTTTCTTT
.	TRBV12-3/TRBV12-4	TRBJ1-6	.	CASSFTGGPLHF	TGTGCCAGCAGTTTCACCGGAGGGCCCCTCCACTTT
TRBD2	TRBV20-1	TRBJ2-2	once	CSASSGQAGGTGELFF	TGCAGTGCCAGCAGTGGCCAAGCGGGGGGCACCGGGGAGCTGTTTTTT
.	TRBV12-3/TRBV12-4	TRBJ2-2	many	CASSLGQYTGELFF	TGTGCCAGCAGTCTAGGACAGTACACCGGGGAGCTGTTTTTT
.	TRBV7-2	TRBJ2-2	few	CASILQGGTGELFF	TGTGCCAGCATCCTTCAGGGGGGGACCGGGGAGCTGTTTTTT
.	TRBV3-1	TRBJ1-2	many	CASSQAGTNYGYTF	TGTGCCAGCAGCCAAGCGGGTACCAACTATGGCTACACCTTC
.	TRBV5-5	TRBJ1-5	few	CASSFRLSGIGHQPQHF	TGTGCCAGCAGCTTCCGACTATCTGGGATTGGGCATCAGCCCCAGCATTTT
.	TRBV12-3/TRBV12-4	TRBJ1-4	.	CASSLEDLVEKLFF	TGTGCCAGCAGTTTAGAGGATTTGGTTGAAAAACTGTTTTTT
TRBD1	TRBV2	TRBJ1-1	few	CASSETRGQGTEAFF	TGTGCCAGCAGTGAAACCAGGGGGCAAGGCACTGAAGCTTTCTTT
.	TRBV20-1	TRBJ1-2	once	CSGWVGALNYGYTF	TGCAGTGGATGGGTAGGGGCCTTAAACTATGGCTACACCTTC
.	TRBV12-3/TRBV12-4	TRBJ1-6	few	CASSPGGAAPLHF	TGTGCCAGCAGCCCGGGGGGGGCAGCACCCCTCCACTTT
.	TRBV2	TRBJ1-2	many	CASSGYIANYGYTF	TGTGCCAGCAGTGGCTACATAGCTAACTATGGCTACACCTTC
TRBD1	TRBV20-1	TRBJ2-7	.	CSASGQGAPYEQYF	TGCAGTGCTAGTGGCCAGGGGGCCCCCTACGAGCAGTACTTC
TRBD2	TRBV7-9	TRBJ2-5	.	CASSLEAGGEWETQYF	TGTGCCAGCAGCTTGGAGGCGGGGGGAGAATGGGAGACCCAGTACTTC
TRBD1	TRBV25-1	TRBJ1-6	.	CASSARQGGNSPLHF	TGCGCCAGCAGTGCAAGACAGGGAGGTAATTCACCCCTCCACTTT
.	TRBV9	TRBJ1-4	many	CASSVSGGQEKLFF	TGTGCCAGCAGCGTCTCAGGTGGGCAGGAAAAACTGTTTTTT
.	TRBV25-1	TRBJ1-1	.	CASVARRTGVEAFF	TGTGCCAGCGTTGCAAGGAGGACTGGAGTTGAAGCTTTCTTT
.	TRBV13	TRBJ1-1	few	CASSLGLLGANTEAFF	TGTGCCAGCAGCTTAGGTCTCTTAGGGGCGAACACTGAAGCTTTCTTT
.	TRBV29-1	TRBJ1-4	many	CSVEEGGQAGEKLFF	TGCAGCGTTGAAGAGGGCGGTCAGGCCGGTGAAAAACTGTTTTTT
TRBD1	TRBV29-1	TRBJ2-7	many	CSVEEETGNEQYF	TGCAGCGTTGAAGAAGAGACAGGGAACGAGCAGTACTTC
.	TRBV2	TRBJ2-5	few	CASSAIQYTETQYF	TGTGCCAGCAGTGCAATACAGTATACAGAGACCCAGTACTTC
TRBD1	TRBV2	TRBJ1-2	.	CAGTGSNYGYTF	TGTGCCGGGACAGGGTCAAACTATGGCTACACCTTC
TRBD1	TRBV13	TRBJ1-3	.	CASSAEGAQSGNTIYF	TGTGCCAGCAGCGCCGAGGGGGCGCAGTCTGGAAACACCATATATTTT
.	TRBV7-3	TRBJ2-2	few	CASSRDPGLSREDGELFF	TGTGCCAGCAGCAGAGACCCGGGACTTAGCCGCGAGGACGGGGAGCTGTTTTTT